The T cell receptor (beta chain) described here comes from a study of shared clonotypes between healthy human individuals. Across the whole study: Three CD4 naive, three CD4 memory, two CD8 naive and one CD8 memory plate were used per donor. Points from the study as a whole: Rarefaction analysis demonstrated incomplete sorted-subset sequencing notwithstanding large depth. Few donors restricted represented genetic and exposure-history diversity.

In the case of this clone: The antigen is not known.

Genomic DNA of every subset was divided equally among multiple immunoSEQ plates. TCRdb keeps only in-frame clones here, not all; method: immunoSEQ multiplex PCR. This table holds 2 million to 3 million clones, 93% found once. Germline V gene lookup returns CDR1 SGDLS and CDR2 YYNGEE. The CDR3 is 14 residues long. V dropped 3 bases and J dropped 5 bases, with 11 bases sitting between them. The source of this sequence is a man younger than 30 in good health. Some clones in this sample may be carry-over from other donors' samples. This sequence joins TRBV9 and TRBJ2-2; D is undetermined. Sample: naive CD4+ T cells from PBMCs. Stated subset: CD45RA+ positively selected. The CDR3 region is CASSALRETGELFF. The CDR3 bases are TGTGCCAGCAGCGCACTCAGAGAAACCGGGGAGCTGTTTTTT.